These 22 T cell receptor beta chains were sequenced from one sample in a study of early T cells in non-severe SARS-CoV-2 infection. TCRdb redid the calling of the 5' RACE reads with MiXCR, one entry per CDR3 protein. The sample lists about 22,000 distinct CDR3 sequences; 4% to 5.5% were seen once. Sequencing input: whole blood. Every receptor here comes from an adult who was a healthcare worker with PCR-confirmed SARS-CoV-2 infection or an uninfected control (not recorded which).

This clonotype was observed at least ten times. The chain uses TRBV20-1 and TRBJ2-6; 8 bases are shared with TRBD2. The junction had 4 bases not matched to a gene; V was cut back by 1 base and J by 2 bases. CDR3 length: 16 amino acids. Germline lookup yields CDR1 DFQATT and CDR2 SNEGSKA (reference sequence). CDR3: CSARGLAFAGANVLTF. The CDR3 DNA reads TGCAGTGCTAGAGGACTAGCGTTCGCTGGGGCCAACGTCCTGACTTTC.

V gene TRBV7-4 combines with J gene TRBJ2-2; D is perhaps TRBD1 (6 bases). Germline V gene lookup returns CDR1 SGHVT and CDR2 SQSDAQ. This CDR3 region has 17 residues. V was cut by 5 bases and J by 2 bases, with 18 bases left in between. This CDR3 reads CASSHPDMGANTGELFF. The CDR3 DNA reads as TGTGCCAGCAGCCACCCGGATATGGGGGCCAACACCGGGGAGCTGTTTTTT.

This clonotype was counted many times. The chain carries TRBV29-1 and TRBJ2-2; D remains ambiguous. The CDR3 spans 10 residues. Germline CDR1 is SQVTM and CDR2 is ANQGSEA. V was clipped by 5 bases and J by 7 bases, with 5 bases between them. CDR3 protein: CSVLDGELFF. CDR3 sequence (DNA): TGCAGCGTTCTGGACGGGGAGCTGTTTTTT.

This clonotype has just one count. The chain joins TRBV25-1 to TRBJ1-6; D is undetermined. Per germline, CDR1 MGHDK and CDR2 SYGVNS. This CDR3 comprises 14 residues. Trimming removed 4 bases at V and 10 bases at J, with 14 bases between. CDR3 sequence: CASSVSFGGSPLHF. CDR3 nucleotides: TGTGCCAGCAGTGTTAGTTTCGGAGGCTCACCCCTCCACTTT.

In this sample, this clonotype turned up a few times. V gene TRBV24-1 combines with J gene TRBJ2-1, with TRBD1 identical over 11 bases. V was pared by 3 bases and J by 0 bases, with 3 bases of the junction left unmatched. In germline, CDR1 is KGHDR, CDR2 SFDVKD. CDR3 length equals 17 residues. CDR3 coding DNA: TGTGCCACCAGTGATCCCGGGACAGGGGGCTCCTACAATGAGCAGTTCTTC. This translates into CATSDPGTGGSYNEQFF.

This clonotype was detected ten times or more. V usage is TRBV7-8 and J usage is TRBJ2-1; 11 positions match TRBD2. This CDR3 region has 21 residues. The trim removed 5 bases at V and 1 base at J, leaving 19 bases unmatched. The V gene's germline CDR1 is SGHVS and CDR2 FQNEAQ. The CDR3 region has the DNA TGTGCCAGCAGCGCAAGGGTGACTAGCGGGAAAGTATTAAGGTCCTACAATGAGCAGTTCTTC. Translated: CASSARVTSGKVLRSYNEQFF.

The sample holds a few counts of this clonotype. The rearrangement joins TRBV12-3 or TRBV12-4 to TRBJ1-1; D might be TRBD1 (5 bases). V was clipped by 6 bases and J by 3 bases, with 11 bases between them. This CDR3 has 13 amino acids. The CDR3 loop is CASRGLRDTEAFF. The CDR3 bases are TGTGCCAGCAGGGGACTGCGGGACACTGAAGCTTTCTTT.

This clonotype was picked up many times. The V gene is TRBV7-2, the J gene TRBJ2-1; D may match TRBD1 or TRBD2 (5 bases each). The V and J ends lost 3 bases and 5 bases respectively, with 17 bases between them. The germline V gene encodes CDR1 SGHTA and CDR2 FQGNSA. The CDR3 covers 16 residues. The CDR3 DNA follows: TGTGCCAGCAGCTTGTGGGGGAGTGGGGTCGACAATGAGCAGTTCTTC. Protein product: CASSLWGSGVDNEQFF. The variable domain in full, with the rest retrieved from reference TRBV7-2 and TRBJ2-1, is GAGVSQSPSNKVTEKGKDVELRCDPISGHTALYWYRQSLGQGLEFLIYFQGNSAPDKSGLPSDRFSAERTGGSVSTLTIQRTQQEDSAVYLCASSLWGSGVDNEQFFGPGTRLTVL.

Ten or more counts support this clonotype. The chain uses TRBV12-3 or TRBV12-4 and TRBJ1-1, with 7 nucleotides matching TRBD1. Losses at the gene ends were 5 bases for V and 6 bases for J; bases not matched to a gene: 9. This CDR3 comprises 14 residues. CDR3 in amino acids: CASSRLQGISEAFF. Here the CDR3 DNA reads TGTGCCAGCAGTCGATTACAGGGGATTTCTGAAGCTTTCTTT.

The rearrangement joins TRBV29-1 to TRBJ2-2; D possibly corresponds to TRBD1 (6 bases). Germline V gene lookup returns CDR1 SQVTM and CDR2 ANQGSEA. The CDR3 loop spans 12 amino acids. Trimming removed 5 bases from V and 7 bases from J, with 11 bases in between. Here the CDR3 DNA reads TGCAGCGTTCAACAGGGAAACGGGGAGCTGTTTTTT. Translated: CSVQQGNGELFF.

This clonotype was observed many times. J is TRBJ1-2 and V is TRBV12-5; TRBD1 agrees at 7 bases. The CDR3 has 14 residues. CDR1 and CDR2 (germline): LGHNT, FRNRAP. The J segment lost 0 bases and the V segment lost 6 bases, leaving 4 bases of the junction unmatched. In DNA form, the CDR3 reads TGTGCTAGTGGCACGGGACAGACTAACTATGGCTACACCTTC. This sequence encodes CASGTGQTNYGYTF.

This clonotype was recorded at least ten times. V and J are TRBV7-6 and TRBJ2-1; D call uncertain. There are 15 residues in the CDR3. V lost 2 bases and J lost 4, with 12 bases in between. The germline V gene has CDR1 SGHVS and CDR2 FNYEAQ. The CDR3 here is CASSLPGGSYNEQFF. The DNA for the CDR3 is TGTGCCAGCAGCTTACCTGGCGGTTCTTACAATGAGCAGTTCTTC.

This clonotype was detected only a few times. J is TRBJ2-3 and V is TRBV7-6; D not resolved. From germline, CDR1 is SGHVS and CDR2 FNYEAQ. Trimming took off 1 base at V and 2 bases at J, with 4 bases between the two ends. The CDR3 sequence is 13 residues long. The CDR3 sequence: CASSLETTDTQYF. As DNA, the CDR3 is TGTGCCAGCAGCTTAGAGACCACAGATACGCAGTATTTT.

This clonotype was seen ten or more times. This rearrangement joins TRBV2 to TRBJ2-1; maybe TRBD1 (6 bases). The V and J ends lost 2 bases and 9 bases respectively, with 20 bases between them. Germline values: CDR1 SNHLY, CDR2 FYNNEI. The CDR3 consists of 16 residues. DNA for the CDR3: TGTGCCAGCAGTGAACAGGGGTCCCTCCTACAGGGTGAGCAGTTCTTC. It translates to CASSEQGSLLQGEQFF.

The chain combines TRBV7-3 with TRBJ2-6; TRBD1 matches 10 bases. J was trimmed by 2 bases and V by 5 bases; bases with no gene match: 3. The CDR3 contains 16 residues. Germline CDR1 reads SGHTA; CDR2 reads FQGTGA. The CDR3: CASSKTGGTGANVLTF. The CDR3 DNA sequence: TGTGCCAGCAGCAAGACAGGGGGCACTGGGGCCAACGTCCTGACTTTC.

The chain joins TRBV9 to TRBJ2-5, with a possible D match to TRBD1 (5 bases). Germline V gene lookup returns CDR1 SGDLS and CDR2 YYNGEE. V was pared by 2 bases and J by 1 base, with 12 bases between. CDR3 length: 15 residues. The CDR3 here is CASSVRQGRQETQYF. The CDR3 DNA follows: TGTGCCAGCAGCGTTCGGCAGGGCCGCCAAGAGACCCAGTACTTC.

This clonotype has just a few counts. This sequence joins TRBV6-6 and TRBJ1-2; 8 positions agree with TRBD1. Germline V CDR1 and CDR2: MNHNY, SVGAGI (reference sequence). The CDR3 covers 13 residues. Trimming cost V 7 bases and J 5 bases; bases outside gene matches: 6. The DNA of the CDR3 is TGTGCCAGCACGGACAGGGCTGCTTATGGCTACACCTTC. Its translation: CASTDRAAYGYTF.

Only a few counts were recorded for this clonotype. The chain couples TRBV5-5 to TRBJ1-6; unclear D gene. The germline gives CDR1 SGHKS, CDR2 YYEKEE (reference sequence). There are 16 residues in the CDR3. Trimming cost V 1 base and J 2 bases, with 10 bases left between them. The DNA of the CDR3 is TGTGCCAGCAGCTTGACGGTAGACGCCTATAATTCACCCCTCCACTTT. Protein sequence: CASSLTVDAYNSPLHF.

The rearrangement uses TRBV6-2 or TRBV6-3 and TRBJ2-1; 11 nucleotides agree with TRBD2. There are 20 residues in the CDR3. Germline loops: CDR1 MNHEY, CDR2 SVGEGT. V trimming: 5 bases; J trimming: 3 bases; junction bases outside the gene matches: 18. The CDR3 region is CASSRLAGGPPVGRYNEQFF. The CDR3 coding sequence is TGTGCCAGCAGTCGATTAGCGGGAGGGCCTCCTGTAGGGCGCTACAATGAGCAGTTCTTC.

In this sample, this clonotype turned up many times. The rearrangement joins TRBV7-6 to TRBJ2-7; D is perhaps TRBD2 (6 bases). V lost 0 bases, J lost 2 bases, and 14 bases lay in between. Germline-derived CDR1 and CDR2 are SGHVS and FNYEAQ. CDR3 length equals 16 residues. This chain's CDR3 is CASSLARREAPYEQYF. The CDR3 nucleotides read TGTGCCAGCAGCTTAGCGAGGCGGGAAGCCCCCTACGAGCAGTACTTC.

CDR3 bases: TGTGCCAGCAGCTTACAGGGGGCGTCGGCAGATACGCAGTATTTT. Protein product: CASSLQGASADTQYF. The chain recombines TRBV7-3 with TRBJ2-3, with 8 bases fitting TRBD1. The CDR3 totals 15 residues. CDR1 and CDR2 from the germline V gene are SGHTA and FQGTGA. V trimming: 2 bases; J trimming: 4 bases; junction bases outside the gene matches: 5.

This clonotype came up many times. At one boundary the junction diverges from the germline segment, which might be a read error. The chain couples TRBV12-3 or TRBV12-4 to TRBJ2-2; 8 nucleotides agree with TRBD1. The length of the CDR3 is 14 residues. The CDR3 loop is CAIRQGANAGELFF. The CDR3 DNA sequence: TGTGCCATACGGCAGGGGGCGAACGCCGGGGAGCTGTTTTTT.